These T cell receptor beta chains were read from a single sample in a study of T cell responses to AZD1222 COVID-19 vaccine. Sequenced by immunoSEQ multiplex PCR; TCRdb stores in-frame clones only, minus some. Of around 110,000 clones in the sample, around 92% were seen once. Sequencing used peripheral blood, obtained on day 0 of AZD1222 vaccination. The receptor source for this set is an adult in good health. Each CDR3 is given with its conserved first and last residue. A D gene is named only where the DNA matches it firmly. Not every row has a clone size; where given, it reads once, few, many or a size class.

size,D,J,V,DNA,CDR3
.,.,TRBJ2-3,TRBV10-1,TGCGCCAGCCGGAGGGGAGCCGACACAGATACGCAGTATTTT,CASRRGADTDTQYF
.,.,TRBJ2-3,TRBV5-1,TGCGCCAGCAGCTTACAGCAACCCCCCACAGATACGCAGTATTTT,CASSLQQPPTDTQYF
.,.,TRBJ1-2,TRBV5-5,TGTGCCAGCAGCCGACTCGAGGGCTATGGCTACACCTTC,CASSRLEGYGYTF
.,TRBD2,TRBJ2-5,TRBV5-6,TGTGCCAGCAACTTGGGACTAGTGGGGGAGACCCAGTACTTC,CASNLGLVGETQYF
.,TRBD1,TRBJ2-1,TRBV19,TGTGCCAGTATAGGGCCCGGGGCAGGGGGTCGTGAGCAGTTCTTC,CASIGPGAGGREQFF
once,TRBD2,TRBJ2-3,TRBV14,TGTGCCAGCAGCCACACTAGCGGGGGACGCACAGATACGCAGTATTTT,CASSHTSGGRTDTQYF
.,.,TRBJ2-7,TRBV5-1,TGCGCCAGCAGTGGAGGGCCCGCCTACGAGCAGTACTTC,CASSGGPAYEQYF
few,.,TRBJ1-4,TRBV20-1,TGCAGTGCTAGTCTCTCGGCAACTAATGAAAAACTGTTTTTT,CSASLSATNEKLFF
.,TRBD2,TRBJ2-1,TRBV28,TGTGCCAGCAGTCCCCGGGAGGACAATGAGCAGTTCTTC,CASSPREDNEQFF
.,.,TRBJ1-5,TRBV4-1,TGCGCCAGCAGCCAAATCATGACAGCAGGCAATCAGCCCCAGCATTTT,CASSQIMTAGNQPQHF
.,.,TRBJ2-1,TRBV11-3,TGTGCCAGCAGCTCGGCCCATATAGGGGCGAATGAGCAGTTCTTC,CASSSAHIGANEQFF
.,TRBD1,TRBJ1-2,TRBV7-2,TGTGCCAGCAGCGGGGACAGGGTGGTAAGGGGCTACACCTTC,CASSGDRVVRGYTF
.,.,TRBJ1-3,TRBV13,TGTGCCAGCAGCTTAGGAAGGGTCTCTGGAAACACCATATATTTT,CASSLGRVSGNTIYF
.,.,TRBJ2-2,TRBV7-3,TGTGCCAGCAGCTTAATCCAGAACACCGGGGAGCTGTTTTTT,CASSLIQNTGELFF
once,.,TRBJ2-1,TRBV28,TGTGCCAGCAGTTTAGTCCCCCTGGCGGCAGTCAGTTACAATGAGCAGTTCTTC,CASSLVPLAAVSYNEQFF
once,TRBD1,TRBJ1-5,TRBV30,TGTGCCTGGAGTATTAAGACCGGGACAGGGTTGGATCAGCCCCAGCATTTT,CAWSIKTGTGLDQPQHF
.,.,TRBJ2-5,TRBV6-5,TGTGCCAGCAGTTACTTAACAGGGTTCGAAGAGACCCAGTACTTC,CASSYLTGFEETQYF
once,TRBD2,TRBJ2-5,TRBV5-1,TGCGCCAGCAGTCCAGCGGGGGCAATGGAGACCCAGTACTTC,CASSPAGAMETQYF
.,.,TRBJ1-2,TRBV6-5,TGTGCCAGCAAAACGCCGCATGGCTACACCTTC,CASKTPHGYTF
.,TRBD2,TRBJ2-3,TRBV12-5,TGTGCTAGTGGTTTAGCGGGATTGGAAGCAGATACGCAGTATTTT,CASGLAGLEADTQYF
.,.,TRBJ1-5,TRBV18,TGTGCCAGCTCACCATCGAGGGGAGGGGATCAGCCCCAGCATTTT,CASSPSRGGDQPQHF